A selection of T cell receptor beta chains follows, all from one sample in a study of T-cell reconstitution after alpha-beta-depleted transplantation in children. TCRdb re-called the PCR reads through MiXCR, storing one row per CDR3 protein. The data show more than 200,000 distinct CDR3 sequences, with roughly 25% seen just once and 2.6% held by the top ten. This specimen consisted of PBMCs, obtained before TCRalphabeta/CD19-depleted stem cell transplant. The receptors were gathered from a girl between 2 and 10 years old with Fanconi anemia, due to receive a stem cell transplant. Both conserved end residues are part of each CDR3. The order of the fields is J gene, clone size, D gene, V gene, CDR3 protein, CDR3 DNA. The D gene is left open where the match is weak. The size field is filled for only some rows; it gives once, few, many or a size class.

TRBJ1-2 | few | TRBD1 | TRBV7-2 | CASSLVGQGAANYGYTF | TGTGCCAGCAGCTTAGTGGGACAGGGGGCGGCTAACTATGGCTACACCTTC
TRBJ2-7 | many | - | TRBV20-1 | CSAEPPQFYEQYF | TGCAGTGCCGAGCCACCACAGTTCTACGAGCAGTACTTC
TRBJ2-7 | - | - | TRBV15 | CATSKSRGAYEQYF | TGTGCCACCAGCAAAAGCAGGGGGGCCTACGAGCAGTACTTC
TRBJ2-7 | - | TRBD2 | TRBV6-2/TRBV6-3 | CASKRISGEYEQYF | TGTGCCAGCAAAAGGATTAGCGGGGAGTACGAGCAGTACTTC
TRBJ2-7 | few | - | TRBV20-1 | CSANLWGGKNYEQYF | TGCAGTGCCAATCTTTGGGGGGGCAAAAACTACGAGCAGTACTTC
TRBJ2-1 | few | - | TRBV20-1 | CSASDQGTYNEQFF | TGCAGTGCTAGCGATCAGGGGACCTACAATGAGCAGTTCTTC
TRBJ1-2 | many | - | TRBV6-4 | CASSVDKPVLQANYGYTF | TGTGCCAGCAGTGTGGACAAACCGGTGCTACAAGCTAACTATGGCTACACCTTC
TRBJ1-5 | many | TRBD1 | TRBV27 | CASTPRGYQGASNQPQHF | TGTGCCAGCACCCCTAGGGGTTATCAGGGGGCCAGCAATCAGCCCCAGCATTTT
TRBJ2-4 | - | - | TRBV18 | CASTHQWVEGLNIQYF | TGTGCCAGCACTCACCAGTGGGTTGAGGGGCTCAACATTCAGTACTTC
TRBJ2-7 | once | TRBD1 | TRBV20-1 | CSARTGVGYEQYF | TGCAGTGCTAGGACAGGGGTGGGCTACGAGCAGTACTTC
TRBJ2-2 | few | - | TRBV7-9 | CASSLGVITGELFF | TGTGCCAGCAGCTTAGGAGTAATCACCGGGGAGCTGTTTTTT
TRBJ2-3 | - | - | TRBV6-1 | CASSESLVLDTQYF | TGTGCCAGCAGTGAAAGTCTAGTGTTGGATACGCAGTATTTT
TRBJ2-1 | - | - | TRBV24-1 | CATSDLLRDNEQFF | TGTGCCACCAGTGATTTGCTCAGGGACAATGAGCAGTTCTTC
TRBJ2-5 | - | - | TRBV7-2 | CASSLHRAETQYF | TGTGCCAGCAGCTTACACAGGGCGGAGACCCAGTACTTC
TRBJ2-1 | few | - | TRBV4-1 | CASSQVIGGAYSYNEQFF | TGCGCCAGCAGCCAAGTGATCGGCGGGGCCTACTCCTACAATGAGCAGTTCTTC
TRBJ2-1 | many | - | TRBV20-1 | CSAADSNNEQFF | TGCAGTGCTGCGGACAGTAACAATGAGCAGTTCTTC
TRBJ2-7 | many | - | TRBV20-1 | CSARGKGDTFYEQYF | TGCAGTGCTAGAGGGAAGGGGGATACCTTCTACGAGCAGTACTTC
TRBJ2-7 | - | TRBD1 | TRBV5-1 | CASSPSGTALHEQYF | TGCGCCAGCAGCCCCTCCGGGACAGCCCTGCACGAGCAGTACTTC
TRBJ2-3 | many | - | TRBV29-1 | CSVGTGGRTDTQYF | TGCAGCGTTGGTACGGGCGGACGGACAGATACGCAGTATTTT
TRBJ2-7 | - | - | TRBV29-1 | CSVGWTLYEQYF | TGCAGCGTTGGGTGGACTCTCTACGAGCAGTACTTC
TRBJ2-5 | many | - | TRBV18 | CASSPGLVSQETQYF | TGTGCCAGCTCACCGGGGTTGGTCAGCCAAGAGACCCAGTACTTC
TRBJ2-5 | many | TRBD2 | TRBV7-2 | CASSFGLAEETQYF | TGTGCCAGCAGCTTTGGACTAGCGGAAGAGACCCAGTACTTC
TRBJ2-2 | few | - | TRBV10-3 | CAISDRWGNTGELFF | TGTGCCATCAGTGATAGGTGGGGTAACACCGGGGAGCTGTTTTTT
TRBJ2-7 | many | - | TRBV20-1 | CSAVDYEQYF | TGCAGTGCCGTAGACTACGAGCAGTACTTC
TRBJ2-3 | many | TRBD1 | TRBV19 | CASSMDRDRKYF | TGTGCCAGTAGTATGGACCGGGACAGGAAGTATTTT
TRBJ1-2 | many | TRBD1 | TRBV5-1 | CASSTGQGVNYGYTF | TGCGCCAGCAGCACGGGACAGGGAGTTAACTATGGCTACACCTTC
TRBJ2-7 | many | TRBD2 | TRBV2 | CASRLSPLSSGKDEQYF | TGTGCCAGCAGATTATCCCCCCTCAGTAGCGGGAAGGACGAGCAGTACTTC
TRBJ2-3 | - | - | TRBV20-1 | CSGRAGAIDTQYF | TGCAGTGGAAGGGCGGGGGCGATAGATACGCAGTATTTT
TRBJ1-2 | many | - | TRBV28 | CASRTGGYGYTF | TGTGCCAGCCGCACAGGAGGCTATGGCTACACCTTC
TRBJ2-3 | few | - | TRBV5-1 | CASSRTRPDTQYF | TGCGCCAGCAGCCGAACTAGACCCGATACGCAGTATTTT
TRBJ1-2 | - | TRBD1 | TRBV24-1 | CATSEPGQGDGYTF | TGTGCCACCAGTGAACCCGGACAGGGGGATGGCTACACCTTC
TRBJ2-7 | - | TRBD2 | TRBV20-1 | CSAKRPGLAGSYEQYF | TGCAGTGCTAAACGTCCAGGACTAGCGGGATCCTACGAGCAGTACTTC
TRBJ1-1 | - | - | TRBV20-1 | CSARRQMNTEAFF | TGCAGTGCTAGACGGCAGATGAACACTGAAGCTTTCTTT
TRBJ2-7 | many | - | TRBV29-1 | CSVLGGLGDSYEQYF | TGCAGCGTTCTGGGCGGGTTAGGCGATAGCTACGAGCAGTACTTC
TRBJ2-1 | many | - | TRBV12-3/TRBV12-4 | CASSLTRNEQFF | TGTGCCAGCAGTTTAACTAGAAATGAGCAGTTCTTC
TRBJ2-5 | few | TRBD1 | TRBV10-3 | CAISETGTGATQETQYF | TGTGCCATCAGTGAAACCGGGACAGGGGCCACCCAAGAGACCCAGTACTTC
TRBJ2-7 | few | - | TRBV20-1 | CSAYLPGTHEQYF | TGCAGTGCTTACCTTCCAGGGACCCACGAGCAGTACTTC